These T cell receptor beta chains were read from a single sample in a study of blood T cell repertoires in COVID-19. Only in-frame clones appear in the TCRdb table, and some are missing; sequencing was by immunoSEQ multiplex PCR. Here the sample spans a few hundred thousand clones, about nine tenths being singletons. Sequencing was carried out using peripheral blood. These receptors were obtained from a woman younger than 45 with COVID-19, enrolled during active disease. CDR3s include the opening cysteine and the closing phenylalanine or tryptophan. A D gene is named only where the DNA matches it firmly. Where a row states a size, it is once, few, many or the class of an expanded clone; other rows omit it.

j_gene,d_gene,abundance,v_gene,CDR3nt,CDR3aa
TRBJ1-3,TRBD1,.,TRBV19,TGTGCCAGTAGCTTTACCGGGACAGAGAGGTCCGGAAACACCATATATTTT,CASSFTGTERSGNTIYF
TRBJ1-6,TRBD1,.,TRBV5-1,TGCGCCAGCAGCTTGGAGGCAGGGGGGTTATCACCCCTCCACTTT,CASSLEAGGLSPLHF
TRBJ2-1,TRBD2,.,TRBV7-2,TGTGCCAGCAGCTTAGTCGCGGGGGGCTCGAATGAGCAGTTCTTC,CASSLVAGGSNEQFF
TRBJ1-6,.,.,TRBV11-2,TGTGCCAGCAGCCTAAAGAGGCCCTATAATTCACCCCTCCACTTT,CASSLKRPYNSPLHF
TRBJ1-5,.,.,TRBV23-1,TGCGCCAGCAGTCTACTAGACAGGACGTGTCTGCCCCAGCATTTT,CASSLLDRTCLPQHF
TRBJ1-1,TRBD1,once,TRBV5-1,TGCGCCAGCAGGCCACAGGGGCCGGTCACTGAAGCTTTCTTT,CASRPQGPVTEAFF
TRBJ2-2,TRBD2,.,TRBV7-8,TGTGCCAGCAGCTACGGGGGGGACACCGGGGAGCTGTTTTTT,CASSYGGDTGELFF
TRBJ1-1,.,.,TRBV14,TGTGCCAGCAGCCAAGACACAGGGTTGGGCACTGAAGCTTTCTTT,CASSQDTGLGTEAFF
TRBJ1-1,TRBD1,.,TRBV7-2,TGTGCCAGCAGCCAACGACAGGGCCCGAACACTGAAGCTTTCTTT,CASSQRQGPNTEAFF
TRBJ2-2,TRBD1,.,TRBV3-1/TRBV3-2,TGTGCCAGCAGCCAAGAGAGGGGGCGAGGCACCGGGGAGCTGTTTTTT,CASSQERGRGTGELFF
TRBJ1-2,TRBD1,.,TRBV24-1,TGTGCCACCAGTGAAGCGGACAGGGGGGGTTCCTATGGCTACACCTTC,CATSEADRGGSYGYTF